This TCR beta chain was sequenced during a study of blood T cell repertoires in COVID-19. The overall study: Italy, Spain and the United States were the sources of the convalescent and acute COVID-19 samples. T cells, B-cell-depleted T cells, or PBMCs supplied cDNA or gDNA.

Clinical history reported by participants formed the basis on which cohorts were assigned. Trimming shortened V by 5 bases and J by 2 bases, and 6 bases separated the two germline ends. The CDR3 consists of 12 residues. CDR1 is SGHRS, CDR2 YFSETQ, per germline. In the original analysis: Amplification from reference gene primers served as the basis for estimated nucleated cell counts. TCRdb's copy holds only in-frame clones and misses some; the assay was immunoSEQ multiplex PCR. V and J calls and clone size come straight from that table; D and trimming were deduced from the DNA. The data contain over 350,000 clones, over 75% of them singletons.

This chain connects TRBV5-1 to TRBJ2-3; D is unclear. The material sequenced was PBMCs or T cells enriched from blood (not recorded which). The receptor was isolated from a young woman with acute COVID-19. CDR3 sequence reads: CASRPDTDTQYF. The CDR3, as DNA: TGCGCCAGCAGACCAGACACAGATACGCAGTATTTT.